This TCR beta chain was captured by sequencing in a study of cytomegalovirus exposure and HLA in healthy donors. CDR1 is SGDLS, CDR2 YYNGEE, per germline. The length of the CDR3 is 16 residues. With 5 bases clipped from V and 3 bases from J, the junction kept 9 bases outside the gene matches. The PCR ran on 60 Vbeta and 13 Jbeta primers. The protocol was immunoSEQ multiplex PCR, while the TCRdb copy is restricted to in-frame clones and leaves out a portion. The sample has approximately 200,000 clones, about 81% seen once. Material for sequencing was PBMCs. The rearrangement links TRBV9 to TRBJ2-3; 10 bases map to TRBD1. This TCR was sampled from a woman between 18 and 30 years old in good health and CMV-seropositive. CDR3 in DNA: TGTGCCAGCAGTGCCAACCGGGACAGGGGTACAGATACGCAGTATTTT. Amino acid sequence: CASSANRDRGTDTQYF.